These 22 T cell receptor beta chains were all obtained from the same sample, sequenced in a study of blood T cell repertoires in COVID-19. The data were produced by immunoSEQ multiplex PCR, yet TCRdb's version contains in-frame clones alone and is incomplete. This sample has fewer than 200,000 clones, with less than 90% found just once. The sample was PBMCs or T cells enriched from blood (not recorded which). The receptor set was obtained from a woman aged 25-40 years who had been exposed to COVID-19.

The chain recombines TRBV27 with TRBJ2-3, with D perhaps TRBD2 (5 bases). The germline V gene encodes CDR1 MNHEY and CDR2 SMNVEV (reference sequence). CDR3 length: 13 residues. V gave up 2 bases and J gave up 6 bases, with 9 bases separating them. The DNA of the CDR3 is TGTGCCAGCAGTTTAAGGAGGACGGATACGCAGTATTTT. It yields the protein CASSLRRTDTQYF.

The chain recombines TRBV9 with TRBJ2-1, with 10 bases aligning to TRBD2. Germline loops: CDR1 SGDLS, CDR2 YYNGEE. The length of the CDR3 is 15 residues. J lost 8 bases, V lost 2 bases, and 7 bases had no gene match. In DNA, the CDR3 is TGTGCCAGCAGCGTCCGGAGCGGGGGGGCGGATGAGCAGTTCTTC. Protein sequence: CASSVRSGGADEQFF.

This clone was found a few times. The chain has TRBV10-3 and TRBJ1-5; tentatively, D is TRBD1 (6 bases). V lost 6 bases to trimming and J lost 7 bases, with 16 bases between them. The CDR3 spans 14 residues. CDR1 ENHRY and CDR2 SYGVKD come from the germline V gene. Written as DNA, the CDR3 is TGTGCCATCAGCGACCGCCTGGACAGCCAGCCCCAGCATTTT. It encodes CAISDRLDSQPQHF.

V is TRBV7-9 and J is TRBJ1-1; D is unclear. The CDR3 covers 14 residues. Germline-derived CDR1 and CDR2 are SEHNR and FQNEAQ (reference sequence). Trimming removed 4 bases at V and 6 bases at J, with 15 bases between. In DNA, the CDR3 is TGTGCCAGCAGCTCCATTCATCAGGTCGCTGAAGCTTTCTTT. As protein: CASSSIHQVAEAFF.

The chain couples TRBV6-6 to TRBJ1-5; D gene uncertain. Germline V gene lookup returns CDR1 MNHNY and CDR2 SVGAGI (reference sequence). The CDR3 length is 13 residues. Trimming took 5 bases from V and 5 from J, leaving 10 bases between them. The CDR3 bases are TGTGCCAGCAGTGGTAGGGAGCATCAGCCCCAGCATTTT. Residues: CASSGREHQPQHF.

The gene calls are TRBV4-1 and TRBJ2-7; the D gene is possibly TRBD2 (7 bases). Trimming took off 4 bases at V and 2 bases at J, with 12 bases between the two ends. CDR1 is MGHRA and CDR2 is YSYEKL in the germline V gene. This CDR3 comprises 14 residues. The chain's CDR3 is CASSLGGPTYEQYF. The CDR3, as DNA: TGCGCCAGCAGCCTGGGGGGGCCCACCTACGAGCAGTACTTC.

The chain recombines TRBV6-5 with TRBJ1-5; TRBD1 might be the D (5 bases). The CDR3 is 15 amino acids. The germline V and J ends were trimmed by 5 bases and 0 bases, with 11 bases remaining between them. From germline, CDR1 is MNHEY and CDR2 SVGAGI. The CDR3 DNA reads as TGTGCCAGCAGTCGCACGACAGATAGCAATCAGCCCCAGCATTTT. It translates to CASSRTTDSNQPQHF.

CDR3 sequence reads: CASIKERASTDTQYF. The DNA of the CDR3 is TGTGCCAGCATCAAGGAGAGGGCCTCCACAGATACGCAGTATTTT. The chain has TRBV11-2 and TRBJ2-3; tentatively, D is TRBD2 (5 bases). The V gene lost 7 bases and the J gene lost 2 bases, with 16 bases spanning the gap. Germline V gene data show CDR1 as SGHAT and CDR2 as FQNNGV. This CDR3 region has 15 residues.

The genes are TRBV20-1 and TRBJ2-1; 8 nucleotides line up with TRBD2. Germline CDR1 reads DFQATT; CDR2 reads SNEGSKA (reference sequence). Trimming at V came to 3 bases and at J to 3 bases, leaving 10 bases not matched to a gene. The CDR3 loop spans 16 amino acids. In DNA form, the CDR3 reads TGCAGTGCTAGTCAAGGGGGACTAGGGCACTACAATGAGCAGTTCTTC. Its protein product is CSASQGGLGHYNEQFF.

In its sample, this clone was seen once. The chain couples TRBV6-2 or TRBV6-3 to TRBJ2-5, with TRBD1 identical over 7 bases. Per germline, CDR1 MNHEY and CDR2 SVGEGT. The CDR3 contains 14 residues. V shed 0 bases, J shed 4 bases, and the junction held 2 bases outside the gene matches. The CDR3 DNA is TGTGCCAGCAGTTACTCAGGGGGCGCAGAGACCCAGTACTTC. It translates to CASSYSGGAETQYF.

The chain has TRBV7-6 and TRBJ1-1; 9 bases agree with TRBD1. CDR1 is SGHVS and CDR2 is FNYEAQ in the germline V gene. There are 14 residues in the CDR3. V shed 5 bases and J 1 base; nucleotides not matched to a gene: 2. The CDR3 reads CASSEGQGNTEAFF. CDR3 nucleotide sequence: TGTGCCAGCAGCGAGGGACAGGGGAACACTGAAGCTTTCTTT.

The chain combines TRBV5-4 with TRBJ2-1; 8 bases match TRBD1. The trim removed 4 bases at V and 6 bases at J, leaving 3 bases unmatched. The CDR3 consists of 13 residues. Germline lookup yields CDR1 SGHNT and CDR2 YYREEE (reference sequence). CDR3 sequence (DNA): TGTGCCAGCAGCACCACAGGGGGCAATGAGCAGTTCTTC. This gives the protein CASSTTGGNEQFF. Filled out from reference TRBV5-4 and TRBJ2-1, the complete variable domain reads ETGVTQSPTHLIKTRGQQVTLRCSSQSGHNTVSWYQQALGQGPQFIFQYYREEENGRGNFPPRFSGLQFPNYSSELNVNALELDDSALYLCASSTTGGNEQFFGPGTRLTVL.

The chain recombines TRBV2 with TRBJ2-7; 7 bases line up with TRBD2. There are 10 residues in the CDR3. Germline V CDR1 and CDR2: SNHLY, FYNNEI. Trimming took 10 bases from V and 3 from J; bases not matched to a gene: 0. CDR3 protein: CATGGYEQYF. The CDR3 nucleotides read TGTGCCACGGGGGGCTACGAGCAGTACTTC.

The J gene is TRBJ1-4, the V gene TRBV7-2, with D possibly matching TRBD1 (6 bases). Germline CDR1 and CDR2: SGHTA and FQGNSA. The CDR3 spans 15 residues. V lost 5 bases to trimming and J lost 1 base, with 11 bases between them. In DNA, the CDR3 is TGTGCCAGCAGCGGAGGACAGAAAACTAATGAAAAACTGTTTTTT. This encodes CASSGGQKTNEKLFF.

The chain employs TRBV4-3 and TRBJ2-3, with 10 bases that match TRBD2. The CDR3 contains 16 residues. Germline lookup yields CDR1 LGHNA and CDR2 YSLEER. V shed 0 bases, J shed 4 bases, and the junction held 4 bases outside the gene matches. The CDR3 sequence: CASSQDLSGGADTQYF. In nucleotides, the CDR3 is TGCGCCAGCAGCCAAGATTTAAGCGGGGGGGCAGATACGCAGTATTTT.

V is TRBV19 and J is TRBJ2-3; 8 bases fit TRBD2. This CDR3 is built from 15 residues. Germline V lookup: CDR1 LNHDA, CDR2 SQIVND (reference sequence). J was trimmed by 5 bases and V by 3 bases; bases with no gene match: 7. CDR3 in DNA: TGTGCCAGTAGTATCCCGGGGGGGCTGATAGATACGCAGTATTTT. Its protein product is CASSIPGGLIDTQYF.

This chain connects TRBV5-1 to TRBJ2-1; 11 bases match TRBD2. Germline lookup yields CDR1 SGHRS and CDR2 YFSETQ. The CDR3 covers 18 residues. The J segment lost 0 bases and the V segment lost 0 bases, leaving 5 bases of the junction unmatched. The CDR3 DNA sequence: TGCGCCAGCAGCTTGGGACTAGCGGGACGGAGCTCCTACAATGAGCAGTTCTTC. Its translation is CASSLGLAGRSSYNEQFF.

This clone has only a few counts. CDR3 region: CASSLAAGNTGELFF. In DNA, the CDR3 is TGCGCCAGCAGCTTGGCGGCGGGGAACACCGGGGAGCTGTTTTTT. The chain uses TRBV5-1 and TRBJ2-2, with D maybe TRBD2 (5 bases). Looked up from germline, CDR1 is SGHRS and CDR2 is YFSETQ. Trimming pared 0 bases from V and 1 base from J, leaving 7 bases between. The CDR3 extends over 15 amino acids.

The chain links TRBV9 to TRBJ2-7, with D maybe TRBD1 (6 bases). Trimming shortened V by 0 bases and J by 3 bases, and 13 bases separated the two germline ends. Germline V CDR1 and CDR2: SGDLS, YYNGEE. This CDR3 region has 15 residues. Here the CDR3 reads CASSVDGARGYEQYF. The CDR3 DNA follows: TGTGCCAGCAGCGTAGACGGGGCCAGGGGCTACGAGCAGTACTTC.

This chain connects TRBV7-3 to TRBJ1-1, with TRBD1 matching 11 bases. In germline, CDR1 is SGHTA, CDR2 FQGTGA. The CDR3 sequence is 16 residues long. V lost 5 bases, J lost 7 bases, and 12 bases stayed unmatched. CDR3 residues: CASSQPGQGVSGEAFF. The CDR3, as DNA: TGTGCCAGCAGCCAACCGGGACAGGGGGTAAGCGGTGAAGCTTTCTTT.

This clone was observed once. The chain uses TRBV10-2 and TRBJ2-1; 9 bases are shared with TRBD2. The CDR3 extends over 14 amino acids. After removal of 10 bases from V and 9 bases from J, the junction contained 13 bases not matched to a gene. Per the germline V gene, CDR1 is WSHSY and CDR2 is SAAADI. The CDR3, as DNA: TGCGCCACCTCTAAGGCGGGGGGGCTTGGTGAGCAGTTCTTC. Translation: CATSKAGGLGEQFF.

Here the CDR3 reads CASHTSQAGKIYEQYF. In DNA form, the CDR3 reads TGTGCCAGCCACACAAGCCAGGCAGGGAAAATTTACGAGCAGTACTTC. This rearrangement joins TRBV5-4 to TRBJ2-7; TRBD1 might be the D (5 bases). Germline lookup yields CDR1 SGHNT and CDR2 YYREEE (reference sequence). Trimming took off 7 bases at V and 4 bases at J, with 24 bases between the two ends. There are 16 residues in the CDR3.